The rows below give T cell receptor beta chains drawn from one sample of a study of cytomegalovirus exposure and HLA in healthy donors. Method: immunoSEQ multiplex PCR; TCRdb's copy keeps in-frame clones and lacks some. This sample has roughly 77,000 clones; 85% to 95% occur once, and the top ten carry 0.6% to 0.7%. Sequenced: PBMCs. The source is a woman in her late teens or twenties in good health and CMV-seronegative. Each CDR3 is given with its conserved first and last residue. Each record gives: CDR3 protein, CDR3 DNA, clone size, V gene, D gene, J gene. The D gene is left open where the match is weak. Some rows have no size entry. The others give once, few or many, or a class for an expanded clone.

CDR3 protein: CASSLQTGANYGYTF
CDR3 DNA: TGTGCCAGCAGCCTGCAGACAGGAGCTAACTATGGCTACACCTTC
clone size: .
V gene: TRBV7-2
D gene: .
J gene: TRBJ1-2

CDR3 protein: CASSLGGGNQPQHF
CDR3 DNA: TGTGCCAGCAGCTTGGGAGGGGGCAATCAGCCCCAGCATTTT
clone size: .
V gene: TRBV11-2
D gene: .
J gene: TRBJ1-5

CDR3 protein: CASTGTGLHGYTF
CDR3 DNA: TGTGCCAGCACCGGAACAGGGCTCCATGGCTACACCTTC
clone size: .
V gene: TRBV7-8
D gene: .
J gene: TRBJ1-2

CDR3 protein: CASSFLHYTPREEQFF
CDR3 DNA: TGTGCCAGCAGCTTCTTACACTATACCCCTCGGGAGGAGCAGTTCTTC
clone size: .
V gene: TRBV7-9
D gene: .
J gene: TRBJ2-1

CDR3 protein: CASSNQDTYGYTF
CDR3 DNA: TGTGCCAGCAGCAATCAGGATACTTATGGCTACACCTTC
clone size: .
V gene: TRBV5-4
D gene: .
J gene: TRBJ1-2

CDR3 protein: CASSLSFGGSTEAFF
CDR3 DNA: TGTGCCAGCAGTTTATCGTTCGGGGGGAGCACTGAAGCTTTCTTT
clone size: .
V gene: TRBV27
D gene: .
J gene: TRBJ1-1

CDR3 protein: CASSYARIRGEAYNEQFF
CDR3 DNA: TGTGCCAGCAGTTACGCCCGTATCAGGGGGGAAGCCTACAATGAGCAGTTCTTC
clone size: .
V gene: TRBV27
D gene: .
J gene: TRBJ2-1

CDR3 protein: CASSLVPVSGAFF
CDR3 DNA: TGTGCCAGCAGCTTGGTACCGGTATCGGGAGCTTTCTTT
clone size: once
V gene: TRBV5-5
D gene: .
J gene: TRBJ1-1

CDR3 protein: CGQGTSGNFVYEQYF
CDR3 DNA: TGTGGACAGGGGACTAGCGGGAACTTCGTCTACGAGCAGTACTTC
clone size: .
V gene: TRBV28
D gene: TRBD2
J gene: TRBJ2-7

CDR3 protein: CASSQEVRSSYEQYF
CDR3 DNA: TGCGCCAGCAGCCAGGAAGTAAGGAGCTCCTACGAGCAGTACTTC
clone size: .
V gene: TRBV4-1
D gene: .
J gene: TRBJ2-7

CDR3 protein: CASSQGGGARGEQFF
CDR3 DNA: TGCGCCAGCAGCCAAGGCGGGGGGGCCCGAGGCGAGCAGTTCTTC
clone size: .
V gene: TRBV4-1
D gene: TRBD2
J gene: TRBJ2-1

CDR3 protein: CASSSSGMNTEAFF
CDR3 DNA: TGTGCCAGCAGCTCCTCGGGGATGAACACTGAAGCTTTCTTT
clone size: .
V gene: TRBV5-6
D gene: .
J gene: TRBJ1-1

CDR3 protein: CAISSGTRMLGYTF
CDR3 DNA: TGTGCCATCAGCTCCGGGACAAGGATGCTTGGCTACACCTTC
clone size: .
V gene: TRBV2
D gene: .
J gene: TRBJ1-2

CDR3 protein: CASSRIAGASYEQYF
CDR3 DNA: TGTGCCAGCAGTCGGATAGCGGGAGCGTCCTACGAGCAGTACTTC
clone size: .
V gene: TRBV28
D gene: TRBD2
J gene: TRBJ2-7

CDR3 protein: CASTPGGEQYF
CDR3 DNA: TGTGCCAGCACCCCCGGGGGCGAGCAGTACTTC
clone size: .
V gene: TRBV21-1
D gene: .
J gene: TRBJ2-7

CDR3 protein: CASSSDLAGAPTEQFF
CDR3 DNA: TGCGCCAGCAGCTCCGATCTAGCGGGAGCCCCTACTGAGCAGTTCTTC
clone size: once
V gene: TRBV5-1
D gene: TRBD2
J gene: TRBJ2-1

CDR3 protein: CASSRAGGQVGTGELFF
CDR3 DNA: TGCGCCAGCAGCCGTGCTGGGGGACAGGTGGGCACCGGGGAGCTGTTTTTT
clone size: .
V gene: TRBV5-1
D gene: TRBD1
J gene: TRBJ2-2

CDR3 protein: CASSLDGSPQYF
CDR3 DNA: TGCGCCAGCAGCTTGGACGGGTCGCCTCAGTACTTC
clone size: .
V gene: TRBV5-1
D gene: .
J gene: TRBJ2-4

CDR3 protein: CASSLVGPSEQYF
CDR3 DNA: TGTGCCAGCAGCTTGGTTGGCCCTTCAGAGCAGTACTTC
clone size: once
V gene: TRBV5-5
D gene: .
J gene: TRBJ2-7

CDR3 protein: CASRTGFNYGYTF
CDR3 DNA: TGTGCCAGCCGGACAGGGTTCAACTATGGCTACACCTTC
clone size: .
V gene: TRBV28
D gene: TRBD1
J gene: TRBJ1-2

CDR3 protein: CASISTQGYGYTF
CDR3 DNA: TGTGCCAGTATCTCAACACAGGGGTATGGCTACACCTTC
clone size: .
V gene: TRBV19
D gene: TRBD1
J gene: TRBJ1-2

CDR3 protein: CASSKCGLAGERETQYF
CDR3 DNA: TGTGCCAGCAGCAAATGCGGACTAGCGGGAGAGAGGGAGACCCAGTACTTC
clone size: .
V gene: TRBV21-1
D gene: .
J gene: TRBJ2-5